This entry lists 3 T cell receptor beta chains sequenced from one sample in a study of blood T cell repertoires in COVID-19. Assay used: immunoSEQ multiplex PCR; TCRdb lists only in-frame clones, some missing. Among 250,000 to 400,000 clones listed, about 91% were seen once. Sequencing was performed on peripheral blood. The receptors were gathered from a woman between 25 and 40 years old with COVID-19, enrolled during active disease.

The chain joins TRBV21-1 to TRBJ1-2. TRBV21-1 is listed as a pseudogene. This CDR3 is 13 amino acids long. The CDR3 DNA is TGTGCCAGCAGCGAAAGGGCCCGGGGAGGCTACACCTTC. Translation: CASSERARGGYTF.

This sequence joins TRBV28 and TRBJ1-2; TRBD1 agrees at 7 bases. Germline-derived CDR1 and CDR2 are MDHEN and SYDVKM. There are 15 residues in the CDR3. Trimming at V came to 5 bases and at J to 3 bases, leaving 9 bases not matched to a gene. The CDR3 DNA follows: TGTGCCAGCAGTCCCGCCCGACAGGGCCACTATGGCTACACCTTC. Protein sequence: CASSPARQGHYGYTF.

V and J are TRBV3-1 (or the pseudogene TRBV3-2) and TRBJ2-5; 9 bases are shared with TRBD2. CDR3 length: 17 residues. The V gene's germline CDR1 is LGHDT and CDR2 YNNKEL (reference sequence). After removal of 4 bases from V and 4 bases from J, the junction contained 13 bases not matched to a gene. In DNA form, the CDR3 reads TGTGCCAGCAGCCGCCGGGTTGTAGCGGGGGTGGGAGAGACCCAGTACTTC. Amino acids: CASSRRVVAGVGETQYF.